These 15 T cell receptor beta chains were sequenced from one sample in a study of naive and memory T cell subsets. The SP2 primer and nested alpha and beta constant region primers amplified ligated cDNA in four rounds. TCRdb re-called the 5' RACE reads through MiXCR, storing one row per CDR3 protein. The repertoire consists of around 56,000 distinct CDR3 sequences, with approximately 8% occurring once and the leading ten covering 9% to 10%. A UMI-containing oligonucleotide was joined by 3' ligation to the TCR cDNA template. The source of these receptors is a female donor in good health.

This clonotype was seen at least ten times. The V call is TRBV5-1, the J call TRBJ1-1; possibly TRBD1 for D (5 bases). This CDR3 has 13 amino acids. Germline loops: CDR1 SGHRS, CDR2 YFSETQ. V lost 3 bases and J lost 8, with 14 bases in between. CDR3 sequence (DNA): TGCGCCAGCAGCTCGTTTGGGGGGAAAGAAGCTTTCTTT. As protein: CASSSFGGKEAFF.

The chain uses TRBV6-2 or TRBV6-3 and TRBJ1-5; D is undetermined. This CDR3 spans 14 amino acids. V was clipped by 7 bases and J by 1 base, with 11 bases between them. In germline, CDR1 is MNHEY, CDR2 SVGEGT. The chain's CDR3 is CASTLGSSNQPQHF. Here the CDR3 DNA reads TGTGCCAGCACCCTGGGCAGCAGCAATCAGCCCCAGCATTTT.

The V call is TRBV7-9, the J call TRBJ2-7, with TRBD2 as a possible D gene (6 bases). V gave up 3 bases and J gave up 2 bases, with 11 bases separating them. In germline, CDR1 is SEHNR, CDR2 FQNEAQ (reference sequence). The CDR3 consists of 14 residues. Here the CDR3 reads CASSLGGVAYEQYF. The CDR3 coding sequence is TGTGCCAGCAGCTTGGGGGGTGTGGCCTACGAGCAGTACTTC.

The chain is built from TRBV4-3 and TRBJ2-7; 7 nucleotides align to TRBD1. This CDR3 region has 15 residues. The germline CDR1 and CDR2 sequences are LGHNA and YSLEER. J lost 1 base, V lost 2 bases, and 5 bases had no gene match. In nucleotides, the CDR3 is TGCGCCAGCAGCCAAAGGACAGGTTCTTCCTACGAGCAGTACTTC. It translates to CASSQRTGSSYEQYF.

This clonotype was observed at least ten times. The chain carries TRBV20-1 and TRBJ2-1; no definite D call. Germline loops: CDR1 DFQATT, CDR2 SNEGSKA (reference sequence). The CDR3 covers 13 residues. V was trimmed by 2 bases and J by 7 bases, leaving 12 bases between them. CDR3 DNA sequence: TGCAGTGCTAGAATGGCGACTCTAAATGAGCAGTTCTTC. This encodes CSARMATLNEQFF.

V and J are TRBV15 and TRBJ1-2, with D possibly matching TRBD1 (5 bases). CDR3 size: 14 residues. V dropped 3 bases and J dropped 8 bases, with 16 bases sitting between them. Germline CDR1 is LNHNV and CDR2 is YYDKDF (reference sequence). The DNA of the CDR3 is TGTGCCACCAGCAGGGGACTGGGAGCGGGCGGCTACACCTTC. It specifies CATSRGLGAGGYTF.

The chain uses TRBV20-1 and TRBJ2-1, with D unclear. CDR1 DFQATT and CDR2 SNEGSKA come from the germline V gene (reference sequence). The CDR3 sequence is 14 residues long. V was trimmed by 6 bases and J by 2 bases, leaving 14 bases between them. CDR3 region: CSAPAPRTYNEQFF. The CDR3 DNA sequence: TGCAGTGCCCCGGCCCCTAGAACCTACAATGAGCAGTTCTTC.

The rearrangement links TRBV19 to TRBJ1-4; perhaps TRBD1 as D (6 bases). This CDR3 region has 15 residues. The V and J ends lost 5 bases and 0 bases respectively, with 10 bases between them. Germline CDR1 reads LNHDA; CDR2 reads SQIVND (reference sequence). CDR3 region: CASSARQATNEKLFF. The CDR3 DNA follows: TGTGCCAGTAGTGCCAGACAGGCAACTAATGAAAAACTGTTTTTT.

The rearrangement links TRBV14 to TRBJ2-3, with TRBD1 matching 7 bases. V was clipped by 0 bases and J by 0 bases; unmatched bases: 6. The CDR3 has 17 amino acids. Germline V gives CDR1 SGHDN, CDR2 FVKESK. The CDR3 is CASSQDRGQISTDTQYF. The CDR3 coding sequence is TGTGCCAGCAGCCAAGATCGGGGACAGATTAGCACAGATACGCAGTATTTT.

This clonotype was found many times. This sequence joins TRBV20-1 and TRBJ2-5; D is undetermined. The germline CDR1 and CDR2 sequences are DFQATT and SNEGSKA (reference sequence). The CDR3 is 12 residues long. V shed 3 bases and J shed 5 bases, with 10 bases lying between them. In nucleotides, the CDR3 is TGCAGTGCTAGCTCGGAGTACGAGACCCAGTACTTC. Protein: CSASSEYETQYF.

V and J are TRBV28 and TRBJ2-3, with 11 bases identical to TRBD2. Unmatched junction bases numbered 0, after V lost 1 base and J lost 0 bases. Germline V gene sequence: CDR1 MDHEN, CDR2 SYDVKM. The CDR3 length is 16 residues. CDR3 sequence: CASSLLAGGSTDTQYF. As DNA, the CDR3 is TGTGCCAGCAGTTTATTAGCGGGGGGGAGCACAGATACGCAGTATTTT.

This clonotype was observed many times. The V call is TRBV4-1, the J call TRBJ1-5; D uncertain. The germline gives CDR1 MGHRA, CDR2 YSYEKL. Trimming stripped 1 base from V and 6 bases from J, with 7 bases between. The CDR3 is 13 residues long. In DNA, the CDR3 is TGCGCCAGCAGCCAAGGGGGTGTTCAGCCCCAGCATTTT. Amino acid sequence: CASSQGGVQPQHF.

This clonotype was recorded at least ten times. CDR3 nucleotide sequence: TGTGCCAGCAGTTTATCGGGGTCCCTTAACACTGAAGCTTTCTTT. It codes for CASSLSGSLNTEAFF. The genes are TRBV27 and TRBJ1-1; D unresolved. The CDR3 extends over 15 amino acids. Per germline, CDR1 MNHEY and CDR2 SMNVEV (reference sequence). V lost 0 bases and J 2 bases, leaving 10 bases between the germline ends.

The chain couples TRBV4-3 to TRBJ2-6; the D gene is possibly TRBD2 (7 bases). CDR3 size: 18 residues. Looked up from germline, CDR1 is LGHNA and CDR2 is YSLEER. V lost 3 bases to trimming and J lost 2 bases, with 17 bases between them. The CDR3 protein is CASSQGWGGAAGANVLTF. The CDR3 DNA reads TGCGCCAGCAGCCAGGGCTGGGGGGGGGCCGCTGGGGCCAACGTCCTGACTTTC.

The chain links TRBV20-1 to TRBJ2-6, with D tentatively TRBD2 (6 bases). V dropped 4 bases and J dropped 4 bases, with 11 bases sitting between them. The CDR3 is 14 amino acids. Germline V gene sequence: CDR1 DFQATT, CDR2 SNEGSKA (reference sequence). DNA for the CDR3: TGCAGTGCTAAGGGAGGTGTCGGGGCCAACGTCCTGACTTTC. Amino acid sequence: CSAKGGVGANVLTF.